These T cell receptor beta chains were read from a single sample in a study of T cell clonotyping in hematopoietic cell transplantation. Sequencing was performed with immunoSEQ multiplex PCR; in TCRdb, only in-frame clones are kept and a portion is missing. The table records approximately 20,000 clones, roughly 82% of them present only once. The source was peripheral blood mononuclear cells, collected before stem cell transplant. These receptors were taken from a man aged 50 to 59 with acute myeloid leukemia. Some clones in this sample may be carry-over from other donors' samples. CDR3s include the opening cysteine and the closing phenylalanine or tryptophan. A D gene is named only where the DNA matches it firmly. Clone size is stated in some rows and not others, as once, few, many or a class when expanded.

TRBV6-1	.	TRBD1	TRBJ1-3	TGTGCCAGCAGTGACAGGGGGACCGGAAACACCATATATTTT	CASSDRGTGNTIYF
TRBV30	.	.	TRBJ1-6	TGTGCCTGGAGTGTACGCCAAGACAATTCACCCCTCCACTTT	CAWSVRQDNSPLHF
TRBV2	.	.	TRBJ2-7	TGTGCCAGCAAGAGGGTTGGGTACGAGCAGTACTTC	CASKRVGYEQYF
TRBV14	.	.	TRBJ1-4	TGTGCCAGCAGCCAAGCGGGCGGGGGAGTGGAAAAACTGTTTTTT	CASSQAGGGVEKLFF
TRBV5-5	.	.	TRBJ2-2	TGTGCCAGCAGCCGCCGGGCGGTGACGAACACCGGGGAGCTGTTTTTT	CASSRRAVTNTGELFF
TRBV19	.	.	TRBJ1-6	TGTGCCAGTACTCAAACGGGAGCAAGTAATTCACCCCTCCACTTT	CASTQTGASNSPLHF
TRBV6-5	.	.	TRBJ2-2	TGTGCCAGCCGTGAACAGAACACCGGGGAGCTGTTTTTT	CASREQNTGELFF
TRBV4-3	.	.	TRBJ1-2	TGCGCCAGCAGCCAAGAGAGTCGGACGGTCTATGGCTACACCTTC	CASSQESRTVYGYTF
TRBV27	.	.	TRBJ1-2	TGTGCCAGCAGTGTACAGGCGGACTATGGCTACACCTTC	CASSVQADYGYTF
TRBV9	.	.	TRBJ1-1	TGTGCCAGCAGCGTAGCAGGGTTGGGCACTGAAGCTTTCTTT	CASSVAGLGTEAFF
TRBV5-1	.	.	TRBJ2-7	TGCGCCAGCAGCACGGGCCCTTCGGAAGAGCAGTACTTC	CASSTGPSEEQYF
TRBV2	.	.	TRBJ1-5	TGTGCCAGCACGCGGGGTAGGGACCAGCCCCAGCATTTT	CASTRGRDQPQHF
TRBV6-1	.	.	TRBJ1-1	TGTGCCAGCAGAGAATCGGGAAGGGCCAGCCAGAGATTGAACACTGAAGCTTTCTTT	CASRESGRASQRLNTEAFF
TRBV7-9	.	TRBD1	TRBJ1-2	TGTGCCAGCAGATCTGGGGGCAGGGGGAACTATGGCTACACCTTC	CASRSGGRGNYGYTF
TRBV7-9	.	.	TRBJ2-4	TGTGCCAGCAGCTTAGGGTCGGCTTTTCAGTACTTC	CASSLGSAFQYF
TRBV2	.	TRBD1	TRBJ1-1	TGTGCCAGCAGTGCGTCAGGGGGAATGACTGAAGCTTTCTTT	CASSASGGMTEAFF
TRBV19	.	TRBD2	TRBJ2-7	TGTGCCAGTAGCATTACTGCGGGGGGACTTCAAGGGCAGTACTTC	CASSITAGGLQGQYF
TRBV9	.	.	TRBJ2-1	TGTGCCAGCAGCGCCGGACGAACTAACTACAATGAGCAGTTCTTC	CASSAGRTNYNEQFF
TRBV5-6	.	.	TRBJ1-4	TGTGCCAGCAGCTTGTACAGGGAGGGCGAAAAACTGTTTTTT	CASSLYREGEKLFF
TRBV9	.	TRBD1	TRBJ2-5	TGTGCCAGCAGCGTGCGAGGGACAGGGGATTTCGAGACCCAGTACTTC	CASSVRGTGDFETQYF
TRBV28	.	TRBD2	TRBJ2-1	TGTGCCAGCAGGGGAAGGACTAGCGGGGGTACGCAGTTCTTC	CASRGRTSGGTQFF
TRBV4-2	.	.	TRBJ2-1	TGTGCCAGTAGGACAGCCGGTGAGCAGTTCTTC	CASRTAGEQFF
TRBV6-6	.	.	TRBJ2-7	TGTGCCAGCAGTTCCACAGGGAACTACGAGCAGTACTTC	CASSSTGNYEQYF
TRBV7-9	.	.	TRBJ1-5	TGTGCCAGCAGCTCCCCTGGTAGCAATCAGCCCCAGCATTTT	CASSSPGSNQPQHF
TRBV7-9	.	.	TRBJ1-2	TGTGCCAGCAGCTTAGGACAGCATAACTATGGCTACACCTTC	CASSLGQHNYGYTF
TRBV5-8	.	.	TRBJ1-4	TGTGCCAGCAGCTATTCCGGCAGGGACCGTGAAAAACTGTTTTTT	CASSYSGRDREKLFF
TRBV28	.	TRBD1	TRBJ1-5	TGTGCCAGCAGTTTGGGGGACAGGCTGGGTCAGCCCCAGCATTTT	CASSLGDRLGQPQHF
TRBV5-4	.	TRBD1	TRBJ2-7	TGTGCCAGCAGCTTGGTGACAGGGCCAGTTGGCGAGCAGTACTTC	CASSLVTGPVGEQYF
TRBV5-1	.	.	TRBJ1-1	TGCGCCAGCAGCTTAACAGGAGACACTGAAGCTTTCTTT	CASSLTGDTEAFF
TRBV5-1	once	.	TRBJ1-6	TGCGCCAGCAGCTTGGAACAGCCAAATTCACCCCTCCACTTT	CASSLEQPNSPLHF
TRBV9	.	.	TRBJ2-6	TGTGCCAGCAGCGTAGCTAGCTCCGGGGCCAACGTCCTGACTTTC	CASSVASSGANVLTF
TRBV6-1	.	.	TRBJ2-7	TGTGCCAGCAGTGAGTTCCTAGACTACGAGCAGTACTTC	CASSEFLDYEQYF
TRBV10-2	.	.	TRBJ2-7	TGCGCCAGCAGTGAAGTCTACGAGCAGTACTTC	CASSEVYEQYF
TRBV28	.	.	TRBJ2-5	TGTGCCAGCAGAGAAACTACCGGAGTGACCCAGTACTTC	CASRETTGVTQYF
TRBV10-1	.	TRBD2	TRBJ2-1	TGCGCCAGCAGTGAATCCAAGGGACTAGCGAATCCCCCGCAGTTCTTC	CASSESKGLANPPQFF
TRBV4-2	.	.	TRBJ1-1	TGTGCCAGCAGCCAAGATTGGCGGGGTGACACTGAAGCTTTCTTT	CASSQDWRGDTEAFF
TRBV4-3	.	.	TRBJ2-7	TGCGCCAGCAGCCAAGAGGTCCCCCCGGGCGAGCAGTACTTC	CASSQEVPPGEQYF
TRBV15	.	TRBD1	TRBJ1-6	TGTGCCACCAGCAGGACCGGGACAGGCAATTCACCCCTCCACTTT	CATSRTGTGNSPLHF
TRBV6-6	.	.	TRBJ1-2	TGTGCCAGCAGTAGAATGGGGGCTGGCTATGGCTACACCTTC	CASSRMGAGYGYTF
TRBV4-1	.	TRBD1	TRBJ1-2	TGCGCCAGCAGCCAAGTTGGTATGGGACAGAACTATGGCTACACCTTC	CASSQVGMGQNYGYTF
TRBV6-5	.	TRBD2	TRBJ2-1	TGTGCCAGCAGTTCCTTAGCGGGGGGTTACAATGAGCAGTTCTTC	CASSSLAGGYNEQFF
TRBV27	.	.	TRBJ1-2	TGTGCCAGCGGTCTGGAGGCAGGGCGGCTCAGAGGTGGCTACACCTTC	CASGLEAGRLRGGYTF
TRBV28	.	.	TRBJ2-7	TGTGCCAGCAGGCCCCAAGCTGGGGGTCCCTACGAGCAGTACTTC	CASRPQAGGPYEQYF
TRBV28	.	TRBD1	TRBJ2-2	TGTGCCAGCAGTTTGGGGGACAGGTCGTTTGAAACCGGGGAGCTGTTTTTT	CASSLGDRSFETGELFF
TRBV15	.	.	TRBJ2-7	TGTGCCACCAGCAGAGATCTCCCCCGATCCTACGAGCAGTACTTC	CATSRDLPRSYEQYF
TRBV29-1	.	TRBD1	TRBJ1-2	TGCAGCGCTGGGACAGGGGGCAACTATGGCTACACCTTC	CSAGTGGNYGYTF
TRBV19	.	.	TRBJ1-4	TGTGCCAGTACCAGACAGCCTGAAGGGGAAAAACTGTTTTTT	CASTRQPEGEKLFF
TRBV28	.	.	TRBJ1-2	TGTGCCAGCAGTTTAGGGGAGTGGGTCTATGGCTACACCTTC	CASSLGEWVYGYTF
TRBV11-3	.	.	TRBJ2-1	TGTGCCAGCAGCCTTCGTAGTGGTGAGCAGTTCTTC	CASSLRSGEQFF
TRBV11-3	.	TRBD2	TRBJ2-1	TGTGCCAGCAGCTCGACTAGCGGGGGAAGGAATGAGCAGTTCTTC	CASSSTSGGRNEQFF
TRBV2	.	.	TRBJ1-2	TGTGCCAGCAGTGAAACAGGCTCGAACTATGGCTACACCTTC	CASSETGSNYGYTF
TRBV4-1	.	.	TRBJ1-2	TGCGCCAGCAGCCAAGCGGCCCTGGATGGCTACACCTTC	CASSQAALDGYTF
TRBV6-5	few	TRBD2	TRBJ2-3	TGTGCCAGCAGCCTCGGGGGGGCCCCAGATACGCAGTATTTT	CASSLGGAPDTQYF